This T cell receptor (beta chain) is drawn from a study of shared clonotypes between healthy human individuals. Study findings and constraints: Sharing across several donors was seen in around 5% of naive CD4 clonotypes.

Donors were healthy HIV-negative adults without recent acute infections or vaccinations. Here immunoSEQ multiplex PCR was the method, and the copy in TCRdb shows in-frame clones only, minus some. The sample has more than 1 million clones; around 78% are singletons. Germline CDR1 reads MDHEN; CDR2 reads SYDVKM. V shed 10 bases and J shed 0 bases, with 12 bases lying between them. The CDR3 is 13 amino acids. This clone has just one count. Its antigen remains unknown. This TCR was sampled from a man between 18 and 35 years old in good health. Some clones in this sample may be carry-over from other donors' samples. The chain combines TRBV28 with TRBJ1-2; D remains ambiguous. The sequenced sample consisted of memory CD4+ T cells from PBMCs. Described subset: CD45RA-negative fraction. This chain's CDR3 is CATTLDTNYGYTF. As DNA, the CDR3 is TGTGCCACCACCCTAGACACTAACTATGGCTACACCTTC.